This T cell receptor (beta chain) was identified in a study of T-cell memory formation after mild COVID-19. This clonotype was observed a handful of times. CDR1 and CDR2 from the germline V gene are DFQATT and SNEGSKA (reference sequence). J gave up 6 bases and V 6 bases, and 10 bases lay outside the gene matches. The CDR3 length is 13 residues. MiXCR, applied by TCRdb to the 5' RACE reads, yields one record per CDR3 protein. The sample lists under 200,000 distinct CDR3 sequences, 30% to 35% occurring once. The TCR was taken from an adult woman who had mild COVID-19 (a few samples of this study predate the infection). Cell type and time point are not known. The chain combines TRBV20-1 with TRBJ2-5, with 7 bases that match TRBD1. The specimen sequenced was PBMCs or a T cell subset sorted from them (not recorded which). The CDR3 nucleotides are TGCAGTGCCCCGACAGGGCTAACCAAGACCCAGTACTTC. It yields the protein CSAPTGLTKTQYF.